The following is a TCR beta chain sequence with its context. The sample originates from a study of control samples from healthy donors and cancer patients. CDR3 length: 15 residues. V trimming: 2 bases; J trimming: 7 bases; junction bases outside the gene matches: 6. The V gene's germline CDR1 is MNHEY and CDR2 SVGAGI. Only in-frame clones appear in the TCRdb table, and some are missing; sequencing was by immunoSEQ multiplex PCR. Of 100,000 to 150,000 clones listed, about 91% are singletons. The receptor's source is a man younger than 30 in good health. Specimen: blood. V usage is TRBV6-5 and J usage is TRBJ1-4, with 8 bases identical to TRBD1. CDR3 loop: CASSYDSTGAEKLFF. Here the CDR3 DNA reads TGTGCCAGCAGTTACGACTCGACAGGGGCTGAAAAACTGTTTTTT.